This note documents a single T cell receptor (beta chain) sequence. This clone was detected only once. It has no known antigen specificity. No quality values exist for individual bases; no much larger clone is one base distant. The sample is drawn from a study of blood T cell repertoires in COVID-19 (TCRdb year 2020). Regarding the research as a whole: The collaborator samples originated in the United States, Italy and Spain and spanned the acute and convalescent phases of COVID-19. The material from the prospective study consisted of cDNA or gDNA derived from T cells, B-cell-depleted T cells, or PBMCs. Subjects who had been exposed to COVID-19, were actively infected with it, or had recovered from it provided the deeply sampled blood TCRbeta repertoires that made up the dataset. The repertoires were released in a freely available public database intended as a resource for research on the immune response to SARS-CoV-2. Samples came from the ongoing ImmuneRACE study (first 160 participants) plus 1,254 subjects from 6 global collaborators. A de-identified subject ID, COVID-19 status, age in years and sex were almost always included in the sample metadata. Where available, HLA class I and class II types were obtained from metadata supplied by the sample provider rather than from assay-based typing. Study-wide findings and limitations: The quantity of clinical and demographic metadata differed by source and by participant and was supplied without curation.

From its cysteine to its phenylalanine, the CDR3 spans 13 amino acids. CDR3 DNA is the only sequence kept; it has 39 bases, read in frame from the first base. CDR1 and CDR2, per the germline V gene, are SGHDN and FVKESK. V is reduced by 5 bases and J by 5 bases, leaving a spacing of 12 bases between them. The collaborating institutions used their own protocols to collect whole blood in K2EDTA tubes. Collaborator samples were shipped for TCRbeta analysis as frozen whole blood, isolated PBMCs, or DNA extracted from either sample type. The immunoSEQ Assay, a bias-controlled multiplex PCR, was used to amplify TCRbeta CDR3 regions from genomic DNA. The authors' pipeline ran thus. Nucleated cell counts per sample were estimated from amplification of reference gene primers within the assay. Sequence reads were collapsed and filtered to measure the absolute abundance of every unique TCRbeta CDR3 rearrangement. For each sample, productive Simpson clonality was calculated as the square root of Simpson's diversity index over productive rearrangements. Held by TCRdb, this immuneACCESS table contains in-frame sequences only and omits some clones. Under half of the omission traces to an unresolved V gene where checked; the cause of the rest is unknown. Clone size and V and J calls were adopted from that table, with D and trimming inferred from the DNA. In this sample the table shows some 71,000 clones, 86% of which occur a single time. The top ten hold approximately 1.9% of the sample.

This clonotype was sampled from a man in his thirties or forties with acute or convalescent COVID-19. The chain employs TRBV14 and TRBJ2-5; TRBD1 is possibly the D segment (6 matching bases). Sequenced: peripheral blood. The CDR3 region has the sequence CASSFDRRETQYF. In nucleotides, the sequence is TGTGCCAGCAGCTTCGACAGGCGGGAGACCCAGTACTTC.